This is a list of T cell receptor beta chains from one sample in a study of cytomegalovirus exposure and HLA in healthy donors. Profiled with immunoSEQ multiplex PCR; TCRdb holds only in-frame clones, not every one. In the table there are around 130,000 clones, around 81% of which are singletons. Source material: PBMCs. These receptors came from a man aged 18-30 years in good health and CMV-seronegative. The CDR3 runs from the conserved cysteine through the conserved F or W. D genes are given only for firm matches. Size is omitted from some rows. Given values are once, few, many or a class for expanded clones.

J | size | V | D | CDR3 | DNA
TRBJ2-3 | . | TRBV28 | . | CASSGPGAQYF | TGTGCCAGCAGCGGTCCGGGGGCGCAGTATTTT
TRBJ1-4 | few | TRBV7-7 | TRBD1 | CASSPAGGAELFF | TGTGCCAGCAGCCCTGCAGGGGGCGCGGAACTGTTTTTT
TRBJ1-4 | once | TRBV29-1 | TRBD1 | CSVEDRGLEKLFF | TGCAGCGTTGAAGACAGGGGGCTTGAAAAACTGTTTTTT
TRBJ2-1 | . | TRBV19 | TRBD2 | CASSIGLAGGLNEQFF | TGTGCCAGTAGTATCGGACTAGCGGGGGGGCTCAATGAGCAGTTCTTC
TRBJ1-6 | . | TRBV6-1 | . | CASSGFILREYNSPLHF | TGTGCCAGCAGTGGGTTTATCCTTCGGGAGTATAATTCACCCCTCCACTTT
TRBJ2-1 | . | TRBV29-1 | TRBD1 | CSVERGQGISSYNEQFF | TGCAGCGTTGAGAGGGGACAGGGAATTTCCTCCTACAATGAGCAGTTCTTC
TRBJ2-5 | once | TRBV21-1 | . | CASSPPGQQETQYF | TGTGCCAGCAGCCCCCCGGGACAGCAAGAGACCCAGTACTTC
TRBJ2-7 | once | TRBV30 | TRBD1 | CAWRGQGWYEQYF | TGTGCCTGGAGGGGACAGGGGTGGTACGAGCAGTACTTC
TRBJ1-6 | . | TRBV19 | . | CASSIAGVESPLHF | TGTGCCAGTAGTATAGCCGGGGTTGAATCACCCCTCCACTTT
TRBJ2-2 | . | TRBV5-1 | . | CASSPRGRGHNTGELFF | TGCGCCAGCAGCCCACGGGGGCGGGGGCATAACACCGGGGAGCTGTTTTTT
TRBJ1-4 | . | TRBV7-9 | . | CASSSGSDFNEKLFF | TGTGCCAGCAGCTCCGGCAGTGACTTTAATGAAAAACTGTTTTTT
TRBJ2-3 | . | TRBV6-5 | . | CASSYWGLSTDTQYF | TGTGCCAGCAGTTATTGGGGACTGAGCACAGATACGCAGTATTTT
TRBJ2-3 | . | TRBV27 | TRBD2 | CASSLYWRGGITDTQYF | TGTGCCAGCAGTTTATACTGGCGGGGGGGCATCACAGATACGCAGTATTTT
TRBJ1-5 | once | TRBV30 | TRBD1 | CAWRDRGNQPQHF | TGTGCCTGGAGGGACAGGGGGAATCAGCCCCAGCATTTT
TRBJ2-1 | . | TRBV7-8 | . | CAAASPGVHEQFF | TGTGCCGCTGCCTCTCCCGGGGTACATGAGCAGTTCTTC
TRBJ1-4 | . | TRBV4-3 | TRBD1 | CASSPGQRYEKLFF | TGCGCCAGCAGCCCGGGACAGAGATATGAAAAACTGTTTTTT
TRBJ2-3 | . | TRBV6-1 | TRBD1 | CASSPRTGLDTQYF | TGTGCCAGCAGCCCGAGGACAGGGTTGGATACGCAGTATTTT
TRBJ2-6 | . | TRBV18 | . | CASSPITRTTSGANVLTF | TGTGCCAGCTCACCAATAACCCGGACAACCTCTGGGGCCAACGTCCTGACTTTC
TRBJ2-1 | . | TRBV5-1 | . | CASSLPRGNEQFF | TGCGCCAGCAGCTTACCACGAGGGAATGAGCAGTTCTTC
TRBJ1-2 | . | TRBV6-5 | TRBD1 | CASSYPGQGRNGYTF | TGTGCCAGCAGTTACCCGGGACAGGGACGGAACGGCTACACCTTC
TRBJ1-2 | . | TRBV5-1 | TRBD1 | CASRARGTGDSYTF | TGCGCCAGCAGAGCCAGAGGGACAGGGGATAGCTACACCTTC
TRBJ1-1 | . | TRBV7-6 | TRBD1 | CASSPRTGNTEAFF | TGTGCCAGCAGCCCAAGGACAGGCAACACTGAAGCTTTCTTT
TRBJ2-2 | once | TRBV7-8 | . | CASSFGRGAANTGELFF | TGTGCCAGCAGCTTCGGTCGGGGTGCGGCGAACACCGGGGAGCTGTTTTTT
TRBJ1-3 | few | TRBV5-4 | . | CASSVAGFSGNTIYF | TGTGCCAGCAGCGTTGCAGGGTTCTCTGGAAACACCATATATTTT
TRBJ1-5 | once | TRBV9 | . | CASSVSEDQPQHF | TGTGCCAGCAGCGTCTCGGAGGATCAGCCCCAGCATTTT